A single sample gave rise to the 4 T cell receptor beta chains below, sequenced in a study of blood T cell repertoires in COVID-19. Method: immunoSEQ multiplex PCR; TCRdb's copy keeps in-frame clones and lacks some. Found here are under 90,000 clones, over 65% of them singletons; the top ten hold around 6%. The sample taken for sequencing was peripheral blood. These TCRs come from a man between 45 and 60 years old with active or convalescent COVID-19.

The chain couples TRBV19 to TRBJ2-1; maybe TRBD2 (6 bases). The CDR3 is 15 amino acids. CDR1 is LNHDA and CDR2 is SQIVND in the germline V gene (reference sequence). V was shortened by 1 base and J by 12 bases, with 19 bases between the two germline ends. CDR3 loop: CASSIGRTTASWQFF. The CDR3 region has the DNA TGTGCCAGTAGTATAGGTCGGACTACGGCTTCGTGGCAGTTCTTC.

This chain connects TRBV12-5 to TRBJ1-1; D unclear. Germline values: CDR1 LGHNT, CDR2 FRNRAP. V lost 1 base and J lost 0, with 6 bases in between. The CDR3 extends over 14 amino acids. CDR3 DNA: TGTGCTAGTGGTTTGGGGGCAGTGAACACTGAAGCTTTCTTT. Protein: CASGLGAVNTEAFF.

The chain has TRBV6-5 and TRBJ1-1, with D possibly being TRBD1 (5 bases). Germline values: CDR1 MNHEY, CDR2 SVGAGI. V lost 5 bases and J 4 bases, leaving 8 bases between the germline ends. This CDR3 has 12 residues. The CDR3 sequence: CASSLDTTEAFF. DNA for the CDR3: TGTGCCAGCAGTCTGGACACCACTGAAGCTTTCTTT.

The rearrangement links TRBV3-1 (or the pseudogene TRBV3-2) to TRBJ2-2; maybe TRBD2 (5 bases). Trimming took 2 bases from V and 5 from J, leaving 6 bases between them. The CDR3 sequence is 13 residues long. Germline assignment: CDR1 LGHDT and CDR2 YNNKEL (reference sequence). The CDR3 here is CASSQRGTGELFF. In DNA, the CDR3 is TGTGCCAGCAGCCAACGGGGAACCGGGGAGCTGTTTTTT.